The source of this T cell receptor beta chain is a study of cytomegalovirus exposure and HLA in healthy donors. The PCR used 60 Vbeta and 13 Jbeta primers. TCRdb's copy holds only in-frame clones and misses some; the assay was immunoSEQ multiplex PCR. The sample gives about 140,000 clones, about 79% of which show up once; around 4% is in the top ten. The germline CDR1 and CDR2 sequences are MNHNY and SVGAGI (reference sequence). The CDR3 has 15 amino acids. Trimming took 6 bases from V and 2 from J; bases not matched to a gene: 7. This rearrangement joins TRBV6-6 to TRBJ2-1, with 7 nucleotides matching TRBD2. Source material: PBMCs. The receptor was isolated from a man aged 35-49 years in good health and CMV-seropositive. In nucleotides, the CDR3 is TGTGCCAGCAGATTTACTAGCGCTCCCTACAATGAGCAGTTCTTC. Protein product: CASRFTSAPYNEQFF.